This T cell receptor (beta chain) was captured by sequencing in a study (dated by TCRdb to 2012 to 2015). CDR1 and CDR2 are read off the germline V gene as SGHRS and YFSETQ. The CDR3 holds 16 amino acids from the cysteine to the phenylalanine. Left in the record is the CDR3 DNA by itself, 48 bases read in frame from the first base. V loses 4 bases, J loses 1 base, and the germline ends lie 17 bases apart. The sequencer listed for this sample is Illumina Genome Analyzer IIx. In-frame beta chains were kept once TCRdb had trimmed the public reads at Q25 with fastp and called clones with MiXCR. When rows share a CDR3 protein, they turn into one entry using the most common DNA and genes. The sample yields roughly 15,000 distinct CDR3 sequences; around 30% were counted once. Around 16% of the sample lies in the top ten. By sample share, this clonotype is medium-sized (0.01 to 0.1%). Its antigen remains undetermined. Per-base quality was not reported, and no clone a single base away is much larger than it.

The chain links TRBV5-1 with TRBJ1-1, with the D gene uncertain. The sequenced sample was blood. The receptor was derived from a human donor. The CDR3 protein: CASSPHLPAGNTEAFF. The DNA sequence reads TGCGCCAGCAGCCCACACCTTCCTGCAGGGAACACTGAAGCTTTCTTT.